Below, 17 T cell receptor beta chains from the same sample are listed, as sequenced in a study of blood T cell repertoires in COVID-19. Sequenced by immunoSEQ multiplex PCR; TCRdb stores in-frame clones only, minus some. Found here are just over 150,000 clones, roughly 84% of them singletons; the top ten hold 9.8%. What was sequenced was peripheral blood. The receptors shown here come from a woman aged 45-65 years with acute or convalescent COVID-19.

This clone was detected once. V and J are TRBV7-8 and TRBJ1-5, with D possibly being TRBD1 (6 bases). Germline V gene data show CDR1 as SGHVS and CDR2 as FQNEAQ. Trimming stripped 7 bases from V and 3 bases from J, with 13 bases between. CDR3 length: 14 residues. The CDR3 DNA sequence: TGTGCCAGCAAGTCAGGGGCCCCCAATCAGCCCCAGCATTTT. Translating gives CASKSGAPNQPQHF.

The genes are TRBV28 and TRBJ1-2; no reliable D call. The ends were cut back, 7 bases at V and 1 base at J, with 13 bases in the middle. CDR3 length: 14 residues. Looked up from germline, CDR1 is MDHEN and CDR2 is SYDVKM. CDR3 sequence reads: CASMVGGLNYGYTF. In nucleotides, the CDR3 is TGTGCCAGCATGGTCGGAGGCCTTAACTATGGCTACACCTTC.

This clone was counted a single time. The chain links TRBV9 to TRBJ1-1; the match to TRBD1 covers 7 bases. Germline values: CDR1 SGDLS, CDR2 YYNGEE. Trimming removed 2 bases from V and 2 bases from J; junction bases left unmatched: 3. This CDR3 is built from 14 residues. CDR3 in DNA: TGTGCCAGCAGCGTTCAGGGGGGAAACACTGAAGCTTTCTTT. Its translation is CASSVQGGNTEAFF.

The chain carries TRBV2 and TRBJ1-2, with TRBD1 matching over 10 bases. This CDR3 has 13 residues. Germline loops: CDR1 SNHLY, CDR2 FYNNEI. The J segment lost 8 bases and the V segment lost 5 bases, leaving 5 bases of the junction unmatched. The CDR3 bases are TGTGCCAGCAGTCGGGACAGGGGTGAAGGCTACACCTTC. This codes for CASSRDRGEGYTF.

The CDR3 sequence is CASSDRTGYETQYF. The CDR3 coding sequence is TGTGCCAGCAGTGACCGGACAGGTTACGAGACCCAGTACTTC. This chain joins TRBV2 and TRBJ2-5; TRBD1 agrees at 7 bases. Trimming at V came to 3 bases and at J to 5 bases, leaving 6 bases not matched to a gene. Germline V CDR1 and CDR2: SNHLY, FYNNEI. This CDR3 has 14 amino acids.

The chain couples TRBV28 to TRBJ1-4, with 8 bases aligning to TRBD1. Germline CDR1 and CDR2: MDHEN and SYDVKM. Trimming cost V 7 bases and J 7 bases; bases outside gene matches: 5. This CDR3 spans 13 amino acids. The CDR3 region has the DNA TGTGCCAGCACAGGGGGCGGGGGTGAAAAACTGTTTTTT. Amino acids: CASTGGGGEKLFF.

The genes are TRBV7-9 and TRBJ1-6; D possibly corresponds to TRBD1 (5 bases). Trimming stripped 8 bases from V and 13 bases from J, with 18 bases between. The CDR3 contains 13 residues. CDR1 is SEHNR and CDR2 is FQNEAQ in the germline V gene (reference sequence). CDR3 in DNA: TGTGCCAGCGCGCTGAGGGACTTTTCTCCCCTCCACTTT. This codes for CASALRDFSPLHF.

The V call is TRBV11-2, the J call TRBJ2-3, with TRBD2 matching over 10 bases. Germline CDR1 SGHAT, CDR2 FQNNGV. Germline trimming cut 5 bases from V and 4 bases from J; bases unmatched to any gene: 6. The CDR3 covers 15 residues. CDR3 in amino acids: CASSRVSGGADTQYF. In nucleotides, the CDR3 is TGTGCCAGCAGCCGGGTGAGCGGGGGGGCAGATACGCAGTATTTT.

The chain joins TRBV6-2 or TRBV6-3 to TRBJ1-5; 7 nucleotides agree with TRBD1. Trimming at V came to 0 bases and at J to 0 bases, leaving 17 bases not matched to a gene. Germline V gives CDR1 MNHEY, CDR2 SVGEGT. This CDR3 has 21 amino acids. The CDR3 DNA reads as TGTGCCAGCAGTTACTCGGTCTTGCGGCAGGGGGAAAGATATAGCAATCAGCCCCAGCATTTT. Translated: CASSYSVLRQGERYSNQPQHF.

The V gene is TRBV10-3, the J gene TRBJ1-4; 7 bases fit TRBD1. The CDR3 is made up of 16 amino acids. Germline V gene sequence: CDR1 ENHRY, CDR2 SYGVKD. The junction had 15 bases not matched to a gene; V was cut back by 10 bases and J by 4 bases. This chain's CDR3 is CATRDRSSGGNEKLFF. Here the CDR3 DNA reads TGTGCCACCCGGGACAGATCTAGTGGTGGTAATGAAAAACTGTTTTTT.

V gene TRBV3-1 (or the pseudogene TRBV3-2) combines with J gene TRBJ1-2; the D is unclear. The CDR3 is 12 amino acids. Germline V gene data show CDR1 as LGHDT and CDR2 as YNNKEL (reference sequence). Trimming took 4 bases from V and 5 from J, leaving 8 bases between them. The CDR3 region is CASSPLTYGYTF. CDR3 bases: TGTGCCAGCAGCCCCTTAACTTATGGCTACACCTTC.

This clone showed up just a few times. The genes are TRBV5-4 and TRBJ2-7, with D possibly matching TRBD2 (6 bases). From germline, CDR1 is SGHNT and CDR2 YYREEE (reference sequence). This CDR3 is 12 amino acids long. Trimming took 0 bases from V and 12 from J, leaving 13 bases between them. CDR3 loop: CASSLVSSVLYF. The CDR3 bases are TGTGCCAGCAGCTTGGTTTCTAGCGTCTTGTACTTC.

This chain uses TRBV29-1 with TRBJ1-3; TRBD1 is a possible D gene (5 bases). Germline-derived CDR1 and CDR2 are SQVTM and ANQGSEA. Trimming left V 7 bases short and J 0 bases short, with 16 bases between. The CDR3 is 15 amino acids. The chain's CDR3 is CSASHGTSSGNTIYF. CDR3 DNA: TGCAGCGCCTCACACGGGACTAGCTCTGGAAACACCATATATTTT. The complete variable domain, with remaining parts taken from reference TRBV29-1 and TRBJ1-3, reads SAVISQKPSRDICQRGTSLTIQCQVDSQVTMMFWYRQQPGQSLTLIATANQGSEATYESGFVIDKFPISRPNLTFSTLTVSNMSPEDSSIYLCSASHGTSSGNTIYFGEGSWLTVV.

The rearrangement joins TRBV5-5 to TRBJ1-3; no clear D gene. Looked up from germline, CDR1 is SGHKS and CDR2 is YYEKEE (reference sequence). Trimming shortened V by 4 bases and J by 0 bases, and 17 bases separated the two germline ends. The CDR3 runs to 17 residues. In DNA, the CDR3 is TGTGCCAGCAGCCAGAAGACACTTACTTCCTCTGGAAACACCATATATTTT. Translation gives CASSQKTLTSSGNTIYF.

This sequence joins TRBV5-1 and TRBJ1-6; D unclear. Trimming removed 0 bases at V and 10 bases at J, with 11 bases between. CDR3 length: 14 residues. CDR1 and CDR2 from the germline V gene are SGHRS and YFSETQ. The CDR3 protein is CASSLASGGSPLHF. The CDR3, as DNA: TGCGCCAGCAGCTTGGCGTCCGGAGGGTCACCCCTCCACTTT.

The CDR3 DNA follows: TGCGCCAGCAGCCAAGGCAGGATAGGGGCAGGGTATGGCTACACCTTC. This translates into CASSQGRIGAGYGYTF. This chain uses TRBV4-3 with TRBJ1-2, with D maybe TRBD1 (5 bases). Germline lookup yields CDR1 LGHNA and CDR2 YSLEER. V dropped 1 base and J dropped 5 bases, with 17 bases sitting between them. The CDR3 loop spans 16 amino acids.

The CDR3 reads CASSPRGTETYEQYF. The DNA of the CDR3 is TGCGCCAGCAGCCCCCGGGGGACAGAAACCTACGAGCAGTACTTC. The chain combines TRBV5-1 with TRBJ2-7, with a tentative D call TRBD1 (7 bases). Germline V gives CDR1 SGHRS, CDR2 YFSETQ. Trimming pared 4 bases from V and 2 bases from J, leaving 16 bases between. The CDR3 is 15 amino acids.